This T cell receptor (beta chain) was observed in a study of response to subunit inactivated influenza vaccine. This CDR3 region has 16 residues. Unmatched junction bases numbered 7, after V lost 6 bases and J lost 2 bases. Germline V gene lookup returns CDR1 LNHDA and CDR2 SQIVND (reference sequence). Findings of the study overall: New T cells are recruited in small numbers by each seasonal influenza vaccination, according to the authors' suggestion.

Via MiXCR, TCRdb re-called the RT-PCR reads, giving one row per CDR3 protein. Here the sample spans about 160,000 distinct CDR3 sequences, around 10% being singletons. Points on this clonotype: The antigen is unknown.

The receptor was isolated from a man aged 45-69 years who received an inactivated influenza vaccine. The rearrangement joins TRBV19 to TRBJ2-3, with 11 nucleotides matching TRBD1. The specimen comprised CD8+ T cells sorted from PBMCs, sampled roughly 24 months after vaccination. For the CDR3, the DNA is TGTGCCAGTAGACCCTGGGACAGGGGGAACACAGATACGCAGTATTTT. Translating it yields CASRPWDRGNTDTQYF.